This is a list of T cell receptor beta chains from one sample in a study of pediatric ulcerative colitis. Profiled with immunoSEQ multiplex PCR; TCRdb holds only in-frame clones, not every one. The sample has roughly 10,000 clones; around 90% are singletons. Sample: blood. The receptors here all came from a girl under 18 with moderate ulcerative colitis. The CDR3 runs from the conserved cysteine through the conserved F or W. A D gene is named only where the DNA matches it firmly. Rows give clone size only sometimes, using once, few, many, or a class for an expanded clone.

TRBV5-6	NA	TRBJ1-2	NA	CASSFLGQSNYGYTF	TGTGCCAGCAGCTTCCTGGGACAATCTAACTATGGCTACACCTTC
TRBV6-5	NA	TRBJ1-5	NA	CASSYGPGQPQHF	TGTGCCAGCAGTTACGGGCCGGGGCAGCCCCAGCATTTT
TRBV2	NA	TRBJ1-6	TRBD1	CASSGTGTPLHF	TGTGCCAGCAGCGGGACAGGGACACCCCTCCACTTT
TRBV11-2	few	TRBJ1-1	NA	CASFRTANTEAFF	TGTGCCAGCTTTAGGACAGCGAACACTGAAGCTTTCTTT
TRBV11-3	NA	TRBJ2-2	NA	CASSLDARGELFF	TGTGCCAGCAGCTTAGACGCCCGCGGGGAGCTGTTTTTT
TRBV2	NA	TRBJ2-7	NA	CASSEAVEQYF	TGTGCCAGCAGTGAAGCTGTCGAGCAGTACTTC
TRBV9	NA	TRBJ2-7	NA	CASSRTLTGHPIEQYF	TGTGCCAGCAGCCGGACACTGACAGGTCATCCTATCGAGCAGTACTTC
TRBV5-8	NA	TRBJ1-2	TRBD1	CASSLAHGTGIGGYTF	TGTGCCAGCAGCTTGGCCCACGGGACAGGGATAGGCGGCTACACCTTC
TRBV13	once	TRBJ2-7	TRBD1	CASSLDRDPSYEQYF	TGTGCCAGCAGCCTCGACAGGGACCCTTCCTACGAGCAGTACTTC
TRBV6-5	NA	TRBJ2-1	TRBD2	CASGYTSGINNEQFF	TGTGCCAGCGGTTACACTAGCGGGATTAACAATGAGCAGTTCTTC
TRBV5-1	few	TRBJ1-1	TRBD1	CASSLTGLNTEAFF	TGCGCCAGCAGCCTGACAGGGTTGAACACTGAAGCTTTCTTT
TRBV19	NA	TRBJ1-3	NA	CASRHTGVGNTIYF	TGTGCCAGTAGACATACGGGTGTAGGAAACACCATATATTTT
TRBV7-9	NA	TRBJ2-1	NA	CASSLWDWNSYNEQFF	TGTGCCAGCAGCCTTTGGGACTGGAACTCCTACAATGAGCAGTTCTTC
TRBV10-1	NA	TRBJ2-5	TRBD1	CASSPGQGARETQYF	TGCGCCAGCAGTCCGGGACAGGGGGCTAGGGAGACCCAGTACTTC
TRBV5-1	NA	TRBJ2-1	NA	CASSLIGLDGFNEQFF	TGCGCCAGCAGCTTGATTGGTCTAGATGGTTTCAATGAGCAGTTCTTC
TRBV6-1	NA	TRBJ2-3	NA	CASSEWGRASDTQYF	TGTGCCAGCAGTGAATGGGGCAGGGCCTCAGATACGCAGTATTTT
TRBV2	NA	TRBJ1-6	NA	CASSVTGNSPLHF	TGTGCCAGCAGTGTAACGGGAAATTCACCCCTCCACTTT
TRBV18	NA	TRBJ2-3	TRBD2	CASSSIAGVGTDTQYF	TGTGCCAGCTCATCGATAGCGGGAGTGGGTACAGATACGCAGTATTTT
TRBV4-1	NA	TRBJ1-2	NA	CASSQTVDTELYGYTF	TGCGCCAGCAGCCAAACAGTGGACACCGAACTATATGGCTACACCTTC
TRBV5-1	NA	TRBJ2-7	NA	CASKGAGGSYEQYF	TGCGCCAGCAAGGGGGCAGGGGGGTCCTACGAGCAGTACTTC
TRBV29-1	NA	TRBJ1-6	NA	CSGWVGSSYNSPLHF	TGCAGCGGATGGGTGGGGAGCTCCTATAATTCACCCCTCCACTTT
TRBV5-1	NA	TRBJ2-1	TRBD2	CASTYSGGDNEQFF	TGCGCCAGCACATATAGCGGGGGGGACAATGAGCAGTTCTTC
TRBV7-9	NA	TRBJ1-4	NA	CASSFEWSNTNEKLFF	TGTGCCAGCAGCTTTGAATGGTCAAATACTAATGAAAAACTGTTTTTT
TRBV7-8	NA	TRBJ2-3	NA	CASSLIRGGTDTQYF	TGTGCCAGCAGCTTAATAAGGGGTGGCACAGATACGCAGTATTTT
TRBV7-8	NA	TRBJ1-2	NA	CASSPDRVLSYGYTF	TGTGCCAGCAGCCCAGACAGAGTACTATCCTATGGCTACACCTTC
TRBV5-4	NA	TRBJ1-3	NA	CASSSGNTIYF	TGTGCCAGCTCCTCTGGAAACACCATATATTTT
TRBV5-1	NA	TRBJ2-7	NA	CASSLPGQLDSYEQYF	TGCGCCAGCAGCCTACCCGGACAGTTGGATTCCTACGAGCAGTACTTC
TRBV7-2	NA	TRBJ2-3	TRBD2	CASSRLSGTADTQYF	TGTGCCAGCAGTCGGCTTAGCGGGACGGCAGATACGCAGTATTTT
TRBV2	NA	TRBJ2-1	TRBD2	CASTSLAGGYNEQFF	TGTGCCAGCACTAGTCTGGCGGGAGGGTACAATGAGCAGTTCTTC
TRBV5-8	NA	TRBJ1-2	NA	CASSLAGDYGYTF	TGTGCCAGCAGCTTGGCAGGGGACTATGGCTACACCTTC
TRBV9	NA	TRBJ2-3	NA	CASSVVSSTDTQYF	TGTGCCAGCAGCGTAGTTTCTAGCACAGATACGCAGTATTTT
TRBV27	NA	TRBJ1-2	NA	CASSNTGGYGYTF	TGTGCCAGCAGTAATACCGGGGGCTATGGCTACACCTTC
TRBV7-3	NA	TRBJ1-1	TRBD1	CASNNPGTGEAFF	TGTGCCAGCAATAATCCCGGGACAGGGGAAGCTTTCTTT
TRBV7-9	NA	TRBJ1-4	TRBD1	CASSAGQGALEKLFF	TGTGCCAGCAGCGCAGGACAGGGGGCGCTTGAAAAACTGTTTTTT
TRBV2	NA	TRBJ1-3	NA	CASIAYTGNTIYF	TGTGCCAGCATTGCTTACACTGGAAACACCATATATTTT
TRBV9	NA	TRBJ1-2	TRBD1	CASSPWDSFYGYTF	TGTGCCAGCAGCCCGTGGGACAGTTTCTATGGCTACACCTTC
TRBV5-1	NA	TRBJ2-7	NA	CASSPDSSYEQYF	TGCGCCAGCAGCCCGGACAGCTCATACGAGCAGTACTTC
TRBV2	NA	TRBJ1-2	TRBD1	CASSEGGTGAYGYTF	TGTGCCAGCAGTGAAGGGGGGACAGGGGCCTATGGCTACACCTTC
TRBV11-2	once	TRBJ1-2	NA	CASSLGGNYGYTF	TGTGCCAGCAGCTTAGGAGGGAACTATGGCTACACCTTC
TRBV21-1	NA	TRBJ1-4	NA	CASSARDRGGGNEKLFF	TGTGCCAGCAGCGCCCGGGACAGGGGCGGGGGTAATGAAAAACTGTTTTTT
TRBV29-1	NA	TRBJ1-1	TRBD1	CSGATGAAEAFF	TGCAGCGGTGCGACAGGGGCAGCTGAAGCTTTCTTT
TRBV4-1	NA	TRBJ1-1	TRBD1	CASSHRDSNTEAFF	TGCGCCAGCAGCCACCGGGACAGCAACACTGAAGCTTTCTTT
TRBV19	NA	TRBJ2-2	NA	CASSILWRGTGELFF	TGTGCCAGTAGTATATTATGGAGGGGCACCGGGGAGCTGTTTTTT
TRBV7-7	NA	TRBJ2-5	NA	CASSSAALGQETQYF	TGTGCTAGCAGCTCCGCCGCCTTAGGGCAAGAGACCCAGTACTTC
TRBV12-5	NA	TRBJ1-2	NA	CASGLVVGARPRGYTF	TGTGCTAGTGGTTTGGTGGTAGGGGCTCGGCCTAGAGGCTACACCTTC
TRBV6-5	NA	TRBJ1-2	NA	CASSYSGVGVYGYTF	TGTGCCAGCAGTTACTCGGGGGTCGGGGTGTATGGCTACACCTTC
TRBV11-2	NA	TRBJ1-1	TRBD1	CASSAGQGGGYTEAFF	TGTGCCAGCAGCGCCGGACAGGGAGGGGGGTACACTGAAGCTTTCTTT
TRBV5-1	few	TRBJ1-1	NA	CASSFQVGDTEAFF	TGCGCCAGCAGCTTCCAGGTAGGGGACACTGAAGCTTTCTTT
TRBV9	once	TRBJ1-2	TRBD1	CASSPRQGFDYGYTF	TGTGCCAGCAGCCCGAGACAGGGATTTGACTATGGCTACACCTTC
TRBV6-1	NA	TRBJ1-3	NA	CASSEEGGASGNTIYF	TGTGCCAGCAGTGAAGAGGGGGGGGCGAGTGGAAACACCATATATTTT
TRBV5-1	NA	TRBJ1-1	NA	CASSLIPGMKNTEAFF	TGCGCCAGCAGCTTGATCCCGGGGATGAAGAACACTGAAGCTTTCTTT
TRBV7-8	NA	TRBJ2-4	NA	CASSSSRTVGNIQYF	TGTGCCAGCAGTTCCAGCCGGACGGTAGGAAACATTCAGTACTTC